Presented here are 23 T cell receptor beta chains from one specimen sequenced in a study of regulatory T cells in long-lasting Graves disease. Specified time point: persistent/refractory GD, antithyroid drugs over 5 years with positive TRAb. The TCR library was prepared using RNA isolated from PBMCs. According to the study, TCR beta libraries were built with iRepertoire HTBI primers and CDR3-region Arm-PCR. TCRdb reprocessed the multiplex PCR reads with MiXCR, giving one entry per CDR3 protein. Of 700,000 or so distinct CDR3 sequences listed, around 30% are singletons. Sequenced here: peripheral blood mononuclear cells (PBMCs), sampled when the disease was refractory, from a patient treated with antithyroid drugs. Receptor source: a female donor with Graves disease.

The table lists this clonotype with many counts. V and J are TRBV12-3 or TRBV12-4 and TRBJ2-7; a possible D gene is TRBD2 (6 bases). The CDR3 runs 16 residues. Trimming took 5 bases from V and 0 from J, leaving 17 bases between them. The CDR3 reads CASSPPSAGFSYEQYF. The CDR3 DNA reads TGTGCCAGCAGTCCCCCTAGTGCGGGATTCTCCTACGAGCAGTACTTC.

The chain couples TRBV7-9 to TRBJ2-5; tentative D call: TRBD2 (5 bases). V lost 2 bases to trimming and J lost 7 bases, with 17 bases between them. This CDR3 has 15 residues. Germline lookup yields CDR1 SEHNR and CDR2 FQNEAQ (reference sequence). DNA of the CDR3: TGTGCCAGCAGCTTATCGCCTAGCCCTGGATTGACCCAGTACTTC. It is translated as CASSLSPSPGLTQYF. The full variable domain, in which reference TRBV7-9 and TRBJ2-5 provide the parts outside the CDR3, is DTGVSQNPRHKITKRGQNVTFRCDPISEHNRLYWYRQTLGQGPEFLTYFQNEAQLEKSRLLSDRFSAERPKGSFSTLEIQRTEQGDSAMYLCASSLSPSPGLTQYFGPGTRLLVL.

This clonotype appeared once. CDR3 protein: CATSDTGRSYGYTF. The DNA for the CDR3 is TGTGCCACCAGTGATACAGGGCGGTCCTATGGCTACACCTTC. The rearrangement uses TRBV24-1 and TRBJ1-2; D may be TRBD1 (6 bases). V dropped 3 bases and J dropped 4 bases, with 11 bases sitting between them. This CDR3 is built from 14 residues. CDR1 KGHDR and CDR2 SFDVKD come from the germline V gene.

The chain links TRBV27 to TRBJ2-4, with 12 bases fitting TRBD2. The DNA matches TRBJ2-7 better at its end, which makes the J call doubtful. The CDR3 is made up of 17 amino acids. Germline assignment: CDR1 MNHEY and CDR2 SMNVEV (reference sequence). For the CDR3, the DNA is TGTGCCAGCAGTGGGAGCCCGACTAGCGGGAGTTCCCACGAGCAGTACTTC. Its translation is CASSGSPTSGSSHEQYF.

The chain recombines TRBV6-5 with TRBJ2-3; unclear D gene. V dropped 0 bases and J dropped 0 bases, with 10 bases sitting between them. Germline V gene lookup returns CDR1 MNHEY and CDR2 SVGAGI. This CDR3 contains 16 residues. CDR3 bases: TGTGCCAGCAGTTACTCCTCGGCAGCTAGCACAGATACGCAGTATTTT. It codes for CASSYSSAASTDTQYF.

This clonotype has just a few counts. The rearrangement joins TRBV28 to TRBJ1-4; the match to TRBD1 covers 9 bases. V lost 5 bases to trimming and J lost 5 bases; unmatched junction nucleotides: 3. Germline V gene data show CDR1 as MDHEN and CDR2 as SYDVKM. The CDR3 has 14 amino acids. The CDR3 bases are TGTGCCAGCAGTATCGACAGGGGGAATGAAAAACTGTTTTTT. Protein product: CASSIDRGNEKLFF.

The chain has TRBV7-2 and TRBJ1-2; 7 bases map to TRBD1. The trim removed 6 bases at V and 7 bases at J, leaving 14 bases unmatched. Germline lookup yields CDR1 SGHTA and CDR2 FQGNSA. The CDR3 sequence is 15 residues long. The CDR3, as DNA: TGTGCCAGCAGGTCAGGGGGGGGGAAAGACCGTGGCTACACCTTC. Its translation: CASRSGGGKDRGYTF.

This clonotype was seen more than once but under ten times. This chain uses TRBV15 with TRBJ1-4; D not certain. The CDR3 length is 13 residues. V lost 0 bases to trimming and J lost 8 bases, with 7 bases between them. Germline V gene data show CDR1 as LNHNV and CDR2 as YYDKDF (reference sequence). CDR3 nucleotides: TGTGCCACCAGCAGAGATAGCGGGGAAAAACTGTTTTTT. It codes for CATSRDSGEKLFF.

This chain connects TRBV6-5 to TRBJ1-6; 7 bases are shared with TRBD1. This CDR3 is built from 16 residues. V trimming: 2 bases; J trimming: 4 bases; junction bases outside the gene matches: 5. Germline CDR1 reads MNHEY; CDR2 reads SVGAGI. CDR3 bases: TGTGCCAGCAGTTACACAGGGGACCATTATAATTCACCCCTCCACTTT. As protein: CASSYTGDHYNSPLHF.

The chain uses TRBV6-1 and TRBJ1-2; TRBD1 is a possible D gene (5 bases). CDR3 length: 13 residues. Between the trimmed V and J ends, which lost 8 bases and 3 bases, there was a span of 13 bases. The germline CDR1 and CDR2 sequences are MNHNS and SASEGT. This CDR3 reads CASHETVDYGYTF. For the CDR3, the DNA is TGTGCCAGCCATGAGACAGTAGACTATGGCTACACCTTC.

This clonotype has just one count. The chain recombines TRBV29-1 with TRBJ2-2, with D hard to call. Germline V gene lookup returns CDR1 SQVTM and CDR2 ANQGSEA. This CDR3 is 12 amino acids long. V lost 1 base and J lost 6, with 6 bases in between. CDR3 sequence (DNA): TGCAGCGTTGAAGGGCCGGCCGGGGAGCTGTTTTTT. Encoded protein: CSVEGPAGELFF.

The chain has TRBV7-8 and TRBJ1-6; a weak D match, TRBD1 (5 bases). The germline CDR1 and CDR2 sequences are SGHVS and FQNEAQ. The CDR3 consists of 16 residues. Trimming pared 1 base from V and 6 bases from J, leaving 13 bases between. The CDR3 sequence: CASSLGGRLSNSPLHF. The CDR3 DNA reads TGTGCCAGCAGCTTAGGGGGCAGGCTCAGTAATTCACCCCTCCACTTT.

The J gene is TRBJ1-5, the V gene TRBV19; 7 bases match TRBD1. The V gene end was trimmed by 3 bases and the J gene end by 1 base; junction bases not matched to a gene: 3. The CDR3 totals 15 residues. The germline CDR1 and CDR2 sequences are LNHDA and SQIVND (reference sequence). In DNA form, the CDR3 reads TGTGCCAGTAGTATCGACAGGGCAAGCAATCAGCCCCAGCATTTT. Its translation: CASSIDRASNQPQHF.

This clonotype was seen a single time. The chain is built from TRBV5-1 and TRBJ1-4; 7 positions match TRBD1. CDR1 and CDR2 (germline): SGHRS, YFSETQ. This CDR3 spans 16 amino acids. V gave up 4 bases and J gave up 5 bases; unmatched junction bases: 11. As DNA, the CDR3 is TGCGCCAGCAGCCTTTATTCCGGGACAGAAAATGAAAAACTGTTTTTT. It translates to CASSLYSGTENEKLFF.

The genes are TRBV20-1 and TRBJ1-2; TRBD1 aligns across 9 bases. J was trimmed by 4 bases and V by 5 bases; bases with no gene match: 5. Looked up from germline, CDR1 is DFQATT and CDR2 is SNEGSKA (reference sequence). The CDR3 is 13 amino acids. CDR3 DNA sequence: TGCAGTGCTTTACAGGGGGCGCTCTATGGCTACACCTTC. This sequence encodes CSALQGALYGYTF.

This clonotype came up a few times. The chain is built from TRBV2 and TRBJ1-4; D gene ambiguous. The CDR3 consists of 14 residues. Per the germline V gene, CDR1 is SNHLY and CDR2 is FYNNEI. V shed 6 bases and J shed 6 bases, with 14 bases lying between them. For the CDR3, the DNA is TGTGCCAGCAGAGCGGACCGTTTCGATGAAAAACTGTTTTTT. It yields the protein CASRADRFDEKLFF.

This clonotype was seen a handful of times. The rearrangement links TRBV30 to TRBJ2-7, with TRBD2 identical over 7 bases. Losses at the gene ends were 4 bases for V and 2 bases for J; bases not matched to a gene: 2. Germline CDR1 reads GTSNPN; CDR2 reads SVGIG (reference sequence). This CDR3 has 12 residues. Here the CDR3 reads CAWTSGPYEQYF. Here the CDR3 DNA reads TGTGCCTGGACTAGCGGACCCTACGAGCAGTACTTC. Using reference TRBV30 and TRBJ2-7 for the parts outside the CDR3, the full variable domain is SQTIHQWPATLVQPVGSPLSLECTVEGTSNPNLYWYRQAAGRGLQLLFYSVGIGQISSEVPQNLSASRPQDRQFILSSKKLLLSDSGFYLCAWTSGPYEQYFGPGTRLTVT.

There are many counts of this clonotype. The CDR3 here is CASSPREDYGYTF. The CDR3 DNA sequence: TGTGCCAGCTCACCAAGGGAGGACTATGGCTACACCTTC. The gene calls are TRBV28 and TRBJ1-2; the D is unclear. The CDR3 consists of 13 residues. V was pared by 8 bases and J by 3 bases, with 13 bases between. Per germline, CDR1 MDHEN and CDR2 SYDVKM.

This clonotype was detected a few times. The chain employs TRBV6-1 and TRBJ2-6; TRBD1 might be the D (7 bases). Trimming stripped 7 bases from V and 2 bases from J, with 18 bases between. Germline CDR1 is MNHNS and CDR2 is SASEGT. The CDR3 has 17 amino acids. In DNA, the CDR3 is TGTGCCAGCATCAAGGCCGGGGGACAGACTGGGGCCAACGTCCTGACTTTC. Residues: CASIKAGGQTGANVLTF.

This clonotype was seen ten or more times. This rearrangement joins TRBV28 to TRBJ2-5; unclear D gene. Germline values: CDR1 MDHEN, CDR2 SYDVKM. This CDR3 has 15 amino acids. Trimming took 5 bases from V and 1 from J, leaving 14 bases between them. CDR3 residues: CASSLREGFQETQYF. The DNA of the CDR3 is TGTGCCAGCAGTCTCCGTGAAGGTTTCCAAGAGACCCAGTACTTC.

This clonotype appeared many times. The V call is TRBV2, the J call TRBJ1-5, with D uncertain. The CDR3 spans 14 residues. Germline values: CDR1 SNHLY, CDR2 FYNNEI. V was shortened by 4 bases and J by 2 bases, with 9 bases between the two germline ends. The CDR3 DNA reads TGTGCCAGCAGTGCTAACAGAGGCAATCAGCCCCAGCATTTT. This gives the protein CASSANRGNQPQHF.

The rearrangement uses TRBV7-9 and TRBJ1-2; TRBD1 matches 8 bases. Germline values: CDR1 SEHNR, CDR2 FQNEAQ (reference sequence). V was pared by 1 base and J by 2 bases, with 9 bases of the junction left unmatched. The CDR3 extends over 17 amino acids. CDR3: CASSLVNTGGYNYGYTF. DNA for the CDR3: TGTGCCAGCAGCTTAGTAAATACAGGGGGTTACAACTATGGCTACACCTTC.

V usage is TRBV12-5 and J usage is TRBJ1-5; D remains ambiguous. Germline CDR1 reads LGHNT; CDR2 reads FRNRAP. This CDR3 is built from 19 residues. Trimming left V 0 bases short and J 0 bases short, with 18 bases between. For the CDR3, the DNA is TGTGCTAGTGGTTTGGTTCGAGCAGTCTCCAACTATAGCAATCAGCCCCAGCATTTT. Protein sequence: CASGLVRAVSNYSNQPQHF.